These 23 T cell receptor beta chains came from one sample sequenced in a study of cytotoxic CD8 clonotypes in ibrutinib-treated CLL. Sequencing was performed with immunoSEQ multiplex PCR; in TCRdb, only in-frame clones are kept and a portion is missing. The table has almost 250,000 clones, 70% seen once. Sequencing used PBMCs, obtained after 24 months of ibrutinib treatment. These receptors were obtained from a human donor with chronic lymphocytic leukemia.

J is TRBJ1-1 and V is TRBV2; 7 bases map to TRBD1. Trimming cost V 7 bases and J 8 bases; bases outside gene matches: 7. This CDR3 comprises 12 residues. Germline CDR1 and CDR2: SNHLY and FYNNEI. The CDR3 region is CASIYFRGEAFF. Here the CDR3 DNA reads TGTGCCAGCATCTACTTCAGGGGGGAAGCTTTCTTT.

V usage is TRBV7-2 and J usage is TRBJ2-7; the match to TRBD2 covers 11 bases. The CDR3 is made up of 15 amino acids. Germline V lookup: CDR1 SGHTA, CDR2 FQGNSA. J was trimmed by 5 bases and V by 5 bases; bases with no gene match: 8. DNA for the CDR3: TGTGCCAGCAGCATAACTAGCGGGAGTACCCACGAGCAGTACTTC. Encoded protein: CASSITSGSTHEQYF.

The V call is TRBV6-6, the J call TRBJ2-1; weak D call: TRBD2 (5 bases). Trimming took off 2 bases at V and 7 bases at J, with 15 bases between the two ends. The germline V gene has CDR1 MNHNY and CDR2 SVGAGI (reference sequence). The CDR3 is made up of 15 amino acids. The CDR3 DNA sequence: TGTGCCAGCAGTTACCCACCACGGGATCAAAATGAGCAGTTCTTC. Translating gives CASSYPPRDQNEQFF.

The rearrangement joins TRBV7-2 to TRBJ1-2; 8 bases map to TRBD1. The V segment lost 2 bases and the J segment 2 bases; nucleotides outside the gene matches: 4. The CDR3 covers 15 residues. Germline V gives CDR1 SGHTA, CDR2 FQGNSA. The CDR3 region is CASSLNPGGNYGYTF. In DNA form, the CDR3 reads TGTGCCAGCAGCTTAAATCCAGGGGGCAACTATGGCTACACCTTC.

V usage is TRBV9 and J usage is TRBJ2-7; 8 bases are shared with TRBD1. CDR1 is SGDLS and CDR2 is YYNGEE in the germline V gene. The CDR3 spans 14 residues. With V trimmed by 0 bases and J by 7 bases, 6 bases remained unmatched. The DNA of the CDR3 is TGTGCCAGCAGCGTAGCTGACAGGGGTGGGGAGCAGTACTTC. This encodes CASSVADRGGEQYF.

This clone was observed a handful of times. The chain has TRBV7-8 and TRBJ1-2, with D hard to call. Trimming left V 1 base short and J 1 base short, with 10 bases between. In germline, CDR1 is SGHVS, CDR2 FQNEAQ. The CDR3 length is 15 residues. CDR3 nucleotide sequence: TGTGCCAGCAGCTTAGGTGGACTCCGTAACTATGGCTACACCTTC. Its protein is CASSLGGLRNYGYTF.

The chain recombines TRBV6-5 with TRBJ2-7; D uncertain. The germline gives CDR1 MNHEY, CDR2 SVGAGI. CDR3 size: 14 residues. The germline V and J ends were trimmed by 6 bases and 2 bases, with 14 bases remaining between them. CDR3 loop: CASRPQETAYEQYF. CDR3 nucleotide sequence: TGTGCCAGCAGGCCCCAGGAGACCGCCTACGAGCAGTACTTC.

For this clone: At one of its ends the junction is not consistent with the germline gene, which may arise from a read error. The gene calls are TRBV2 and TRBJ1-1; D gene ambiguous. Per the germline V gene, CDR1 is SNHLY and CDR2 is FYNNEI. The CDR3 sequence is 13 residues long. CDR3 amino acids: CASREEGNTEAFF. Here the CDR3 DNA reads TGTGCCAGCAGGGAAGAGGGGAACACTGAAGCTTTCTTT.

The chain uses TRBV2 and TRBJ1-5, with TRBD1 matching over 7 bases. The V gene end was trimmed by 8 bases and the J gene end by 1 base; junction bases not matched to a gene: 11. The CDR3 totals 16 residues. From germline, CDR1 is SNHLY and CDR2 FYNNEI. CDR3 in amino acids: CASSSLDRVSNQPQHF. The CDR3 coding sequence is TGTGCCAGCTCTAGCCTAGACAGGGTGAGCAATCAGCCCCAGCATTTT.

This clone was picked up a small number of times. The sample carries other DNA sequences with the same CDR3. V is TRBV27 and J is TRBJ2-2; D not resolved. Between the trimmed V and J ends, which lost 0 bases and 5 bases, there was a span of 7 bases. The germline V gene has CDR1 MNHEY and CDR2 SMNVEV (reference sequence). CDR3 length: 14 residues. In nucleotides, the CDR3 is TGTGCCAGCAGTTTATCTTCCGGGACCGGGGAGCTGTTTTTT. It encodes CASSLSSGTGELFF.

The rearrangement uses TRBV5-1 and TRBJ2-3, with TRBD1 matching over 9 bases. CDR3 length equals 15 residues. J was trimmed by 4 bases and V by 4 bases; bases with no gene match: 7. The V gene's germline CDR1 is SGHRS and CDR2 YFSETQ. The CDR3 DNA follows: TGCGCCAGCAGCCTGATACAGGGGGCCGCAGATACGCAGTATTTT. Translating it yields CASSLIQGAADTQYF.

CDR3 loop: CASSLWESSTDTQYF. The CDR3 DNA is TGTGCCAGCAGCTTATGGGAGTCTAGCACAGATACGCAGTATTTT. The V gene is TRBV7-3, the J gene TRBJ2-3, with D perhaps matching TRBD2 (5 bases). CDR3 size: 15 residues. The ends were cut back, 2 bases at V and 0 bases at J, with 9 bases in the middle. Per germline, CDR1 SGHTA and CDR2 FQGTGA. Complete variable domain (other parts from reference TRBV7-3 and TRBJ2-3): GAGVSQTPSNKVTEKGKYVELRCDPISGHTALYWYRQSLGQGPEFLIYFQGTGAADDSGLPNDRFFAVRPEGSVSTLKIQRTERGDSAVYLCASSLWESSTDTQYFGPGTRLTVL.

This chain links TRBV19 with TRBJ1-2; 8 bases are shared with TRBD1. V gave up 3 bases and J gave up 3 bases; unmatched junction bases: 9. CDR3 size: 16 residues. Germline V gene lookup returns CDR1 LNHDA and CDR2 SQIVND (reference sequence). The CDR3 sequence is CASSIRPLRGHYGYTF. CDR3 in DNA: TGTGCCAGTAGTATCCGACCGCTCAGGGGGCACTATGGCTACACCTTC. Drawing the rest from reference TRBV19 and TRBJ1-2, the complete variable domain is DGGITQSPKYLFRKEGQNVTLSCEQNLNHDAMYWYRQDPGQGLRLIYYSQIVNDFQKGDIAEGYSVSREKKESFPLTVTSAQKNPTAFYLCASSIRPLRGHYGYTFGSGTRLTVV.

This clone was picked up a small number of times. This chain joins TRBV7-6 and TRBJ2-7; TRBD2 is a possible D gene (6 bases). Trimming cost V 0 bases and J 1 base, with 13 bases left between them. Per germline, CDR1 SGHVS and CDR2 FNYEAQ. This CDR3 has 16 residues. DNA for the CDR3: TGTGCCAGCAGCTTAGCGGGGGGAGACGGTTCCTACGAGCAGTACTTC. It encodes CASSLAGGDGSYEQYF.

The chain joins TRBV28 to TRBJ2-1; tentative D call: TRBD1 (5 bases). V shed 3 bases and J shed 6 bases, with 9 bases lying between them. CDR1 is MDHEN and CDR2 is SYDVKM in the germline V gene. This CDR3 contains 13 residues. The CDR3 reads CASSFRVGNEQFF. Written as DNA, the CDR3 is TGTGCCAGCAGTTTCAGGGTGGGCAATGAGCAGTTCTTC.

The genes are TRBV19 and TRBJ2-3, with a weak D call TRBD1 (6 bases). With 4 bases removed from V and 2 bases from J, the gap between germline ends came to 13 bases. The CDR3 spans 15 residues. Germline-derived CDR1 and CDR2 are LNHDA and SQIVND (reference sequence). The CDR3, as DNA: TGTGCCAGTAGTAAAGCCGGGACAACCACAGATACGCAGTATTTT. It specifies CASSKAGTTTDTQYF.

The genes are TRBV15 and TRBJ1-5; D not resolved. There are 12 residues in the CDR3. From germline, CDR1 is LNHNV and CDR2 YYDKDF (reference sequence). The ends were cut back, 5 bases at V and 7 bases at J, with 9 bases in the middle. The DNA of the CDR3 is TGTGCCACCAGCGGGAACATCCAGCCCCAGCATTTT. It translates to CATSGNIQPQHF.

The table lists this clone with a few counts. This chain connects TRBV11-3 to TRBJ2-1; the match to TRBD2 covers 9 bases. Germline CDR1 SGHNT, CDR2 YENEEA. Unmatched junction bases numbered 8, after V lost 3 bases and J lost 8 bases. CDR3 length equals 15 residues. The CDR3 here is CASSFPAGGVHEQFF. The CDR3 nucleotides are TGTGCCAGCAGCTTCCCAGCGGGAGGTGTGCATGAGCAGTTCTTC.

The chain uses TRBV6-6 and TRBJ2-5; D not certain. Trimming shortened V by 0 bases and J by 1 base, and 9 bases separated the two germline ends. The CDR3 extends over 15 amino acids. The germline gives CDR1 MNHNY, CDR2 SVGAGI (reference sequence). CDR3 sequence: CASSYSVNTQETQYF. The CDR3 bases are TGTGCCAGCAGTTACTCGGTCAACACCCAAGAGACCCAGTACTTC.

The V call is TRBV9, the J call TRBJ2-7; D remains unclear. CDR3 length equals 13 residues. Trimming removed 4 bases from V and 6 bases from J, with 14 bases in between. Looked up from germline, CDR1 is SGDLS and CDR2 is YYNGEE. The CDR3 DNA follows: TGTGCCAGCAGCCCTGAGCCGGGTGGCGAGCAGTACTTC. This gives the protein CASSPEPGGEQYF.

This clone has just a few counts. For the CDR3, the DNA is TGTGCCATCAGGGGACTAGCGGGAGAGCAGTACTTC. As protein: CAIRGLAGEQYF. V and J are TRBV10-3 and TRBJ2-7, with TRBD2 matching over 13 bases. V was clipped by 6 bases and J by 7 bases; unmatched bases: 0. Germline assignment: CDR1 ENHRY and CDR2 SYGVKD. This CDR3 has 12 residues.

The chain is built from TRBV5-1 and TRBJ2-5; 8 bases line up with TRBD2. The CDR3 is made up of 13 amino acids. CDR1 and CDR2 from the germline V gene are SGHRS and YFSETQ. The V segment lost 4 bases and the J segment 4 bases; nucleotides outside the gene matches: 3. In nucleotides, the CDR3 is TGCGCCAGCAGCCCAGGACTAGCAGAGACCCAGTACTTC. It translates to CASSPGLAETQYF.

The rearrangement uses TRBV27 and TRBJ2-7; D gene ambiguous. Trimming took 3 bases from V and 7 from J, leaving 10 bases between them. This CDR3 has 12 residues. The germline CDR1 and CDR2 sequences are MNHEY and SMNVEV (reference sequence). The CDR3 is CASSFSPREQYF. The CDR3 DNA sequence: TGTGCCAGCAGTTTCTCGCCGAGGGAGCAGTACTTC.